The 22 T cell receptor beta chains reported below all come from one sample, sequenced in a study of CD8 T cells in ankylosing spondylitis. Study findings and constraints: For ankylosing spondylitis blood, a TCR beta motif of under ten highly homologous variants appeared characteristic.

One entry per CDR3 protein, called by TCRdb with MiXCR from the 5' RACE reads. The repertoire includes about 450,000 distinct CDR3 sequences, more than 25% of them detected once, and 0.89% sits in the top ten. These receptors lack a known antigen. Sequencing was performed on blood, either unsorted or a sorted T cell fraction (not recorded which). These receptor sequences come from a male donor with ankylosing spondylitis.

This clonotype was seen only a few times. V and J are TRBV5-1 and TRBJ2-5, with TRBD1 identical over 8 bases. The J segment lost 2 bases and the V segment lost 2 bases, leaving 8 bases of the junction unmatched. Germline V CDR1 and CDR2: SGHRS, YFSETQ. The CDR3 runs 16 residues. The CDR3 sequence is CASSFSGTGGQETQYF. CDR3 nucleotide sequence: TGCGCCAGCAGCTTCTCCGGGACAGGAGGGCAAGAGACCCAGTACTTC.

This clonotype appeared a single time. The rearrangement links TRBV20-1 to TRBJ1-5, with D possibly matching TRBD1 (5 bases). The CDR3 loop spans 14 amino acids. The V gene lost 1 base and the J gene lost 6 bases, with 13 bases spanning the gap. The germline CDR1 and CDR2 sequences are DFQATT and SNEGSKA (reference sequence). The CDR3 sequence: CSARGGGEAQPQHF. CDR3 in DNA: TGCAGTGCTAGAGGGGGCGGGGAGGCTCAGCCCCAGCATTTT.

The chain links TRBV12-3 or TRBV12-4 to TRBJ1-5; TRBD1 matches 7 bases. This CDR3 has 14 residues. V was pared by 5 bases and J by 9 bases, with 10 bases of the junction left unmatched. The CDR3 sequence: CASSTNRGSGPQHF. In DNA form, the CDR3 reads TGTGCCAGCAGTACCAACAGGGGTTCGGGGCCCCAGCATTTT.

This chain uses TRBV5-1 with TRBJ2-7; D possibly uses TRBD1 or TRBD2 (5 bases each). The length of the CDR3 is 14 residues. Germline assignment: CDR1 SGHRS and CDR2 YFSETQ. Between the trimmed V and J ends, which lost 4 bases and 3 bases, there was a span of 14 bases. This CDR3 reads CASSEGPGSYEQYF. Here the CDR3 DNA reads TGCGCCAGCAGCGAGGGGCCCGGTAGCTACGAGCAGTACTTC. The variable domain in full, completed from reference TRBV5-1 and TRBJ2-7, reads KAGVTQTPRYLIKTRGQQVTLSCSPISGHRSVSWYQQTPGQGLQFLFEYFSETQRNKGNFPGRFSGRQFSNSRSEMNVSTLELGDSALYLCASSEGPGSYEQYFGPGTRLTVT.

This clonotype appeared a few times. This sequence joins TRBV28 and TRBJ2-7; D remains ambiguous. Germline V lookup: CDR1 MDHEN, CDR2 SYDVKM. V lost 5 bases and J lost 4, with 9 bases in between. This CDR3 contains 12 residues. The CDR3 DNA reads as TGTGCCAGCAGTCCGGACCCTTACGAGCAGTACGTC. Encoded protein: CASSPDPYEQYV.

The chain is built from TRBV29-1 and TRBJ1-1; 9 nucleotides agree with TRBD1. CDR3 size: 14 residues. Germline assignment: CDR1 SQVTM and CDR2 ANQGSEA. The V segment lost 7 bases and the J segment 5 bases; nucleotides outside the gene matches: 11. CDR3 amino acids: CSGVTGGVGTEAFF. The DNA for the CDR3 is TGCAGCGGTGTTACAGGGGGCGTAGGAACTGAAGCTTTCTTT.

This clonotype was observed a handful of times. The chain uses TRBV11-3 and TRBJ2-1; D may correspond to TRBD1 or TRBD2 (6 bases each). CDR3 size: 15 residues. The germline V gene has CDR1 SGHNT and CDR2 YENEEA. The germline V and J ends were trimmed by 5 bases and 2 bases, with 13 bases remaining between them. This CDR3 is CASSLGGIAYNEQFF. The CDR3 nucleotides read TGTGCCAGCAGCCTAGGGGGGATAGCCTACAATGAGCAGTTCTTC.

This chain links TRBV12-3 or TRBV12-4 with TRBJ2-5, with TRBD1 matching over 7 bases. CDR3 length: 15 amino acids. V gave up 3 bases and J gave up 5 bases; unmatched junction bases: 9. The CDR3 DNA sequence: TGTGCCAGCAGTTTGAGGGGGCGGGCCCGGGAGACCCAGTACTTC. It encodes CASSLRGRARETQYF.

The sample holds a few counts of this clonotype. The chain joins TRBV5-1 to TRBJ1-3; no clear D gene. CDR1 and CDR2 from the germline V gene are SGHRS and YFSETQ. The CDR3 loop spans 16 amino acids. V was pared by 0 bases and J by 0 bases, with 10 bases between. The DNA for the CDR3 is TGCGCCAGCAGCTTGGACGGCAGGAGCTCTGGAAACACCATATATTTT. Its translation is CASSLDGRSSGNTIYF.

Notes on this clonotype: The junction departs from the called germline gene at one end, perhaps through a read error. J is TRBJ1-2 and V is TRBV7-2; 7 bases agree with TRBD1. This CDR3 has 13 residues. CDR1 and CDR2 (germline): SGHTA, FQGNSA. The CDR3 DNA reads TGTGCCAGCAGATTAGACAGGGACTATGGCTACACCTTC. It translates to CASRLDRDYGYTF.

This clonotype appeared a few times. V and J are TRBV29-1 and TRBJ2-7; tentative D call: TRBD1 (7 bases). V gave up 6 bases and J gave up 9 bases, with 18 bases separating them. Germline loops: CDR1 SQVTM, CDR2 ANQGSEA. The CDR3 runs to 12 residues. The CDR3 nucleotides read TGCAGCGTCCGTAACGGAGGGGGCGGGCAGTACGTC. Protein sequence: CSVRNGGGGQYV.

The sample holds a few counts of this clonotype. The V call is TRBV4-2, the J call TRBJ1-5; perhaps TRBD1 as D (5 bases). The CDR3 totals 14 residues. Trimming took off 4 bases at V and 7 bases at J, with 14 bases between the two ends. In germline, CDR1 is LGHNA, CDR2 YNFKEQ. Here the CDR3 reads CASSPGQRTQPQHF. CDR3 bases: TGTGCCAGCAGCCCTGGACAAAGGACCCAGCCCCAGCATTTT.

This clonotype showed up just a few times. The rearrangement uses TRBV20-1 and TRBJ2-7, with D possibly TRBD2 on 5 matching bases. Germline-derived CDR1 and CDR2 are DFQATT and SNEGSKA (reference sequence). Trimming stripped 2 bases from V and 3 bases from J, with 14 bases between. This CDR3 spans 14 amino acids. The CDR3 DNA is TGCAGTGCTAGATCCGGACTGGGGTTCTACGAGCAGTACGTC. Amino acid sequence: CSARSGLGFYEQYV.

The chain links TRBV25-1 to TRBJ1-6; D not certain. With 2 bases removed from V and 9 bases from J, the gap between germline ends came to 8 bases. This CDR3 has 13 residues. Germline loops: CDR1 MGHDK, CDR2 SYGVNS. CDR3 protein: CASSESRVSPLHF. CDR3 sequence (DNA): TGTGCCAGCAGTGAAAGTCGCGTTTCACCCCTCCACTTT.

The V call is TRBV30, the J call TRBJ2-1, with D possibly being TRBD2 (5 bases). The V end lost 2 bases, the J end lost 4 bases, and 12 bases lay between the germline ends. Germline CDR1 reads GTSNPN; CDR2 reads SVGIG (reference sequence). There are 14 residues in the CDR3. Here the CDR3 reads CAWSPLAQYNEQFF. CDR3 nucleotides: TGTGCCTGGAGTCCTCTAGCCCAATACAATGAGCAGTTCTTC. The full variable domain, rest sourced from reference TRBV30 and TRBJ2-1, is SQTIHQWPATLVQPVGSPLSLECTVEGTSNPNLYWYRQAAGRGLQLLFYSVGIGQISSEVPQNLSASRPQDRQFILSSKKLLLSDSGFYLCAWSPLAQYNEQFFGPGTRLTVL.

The CDR3 DNA reads as TGTGCCAGCTCACCATTGGGACAGGGGACTGAAGCTTTCTTT. Translating gives CASSPLGQGTEAFF. V usage is TRBV18 and J usage is TRBJ1-1; TRBD1 matches 10 bases. Trimming cost V 2 bases and J 5 bases; bases outside gene matches: 2. This CDR3 comprises 14 residues. Per germline, CDR1 KGHSH and CDR2 LQKENI.

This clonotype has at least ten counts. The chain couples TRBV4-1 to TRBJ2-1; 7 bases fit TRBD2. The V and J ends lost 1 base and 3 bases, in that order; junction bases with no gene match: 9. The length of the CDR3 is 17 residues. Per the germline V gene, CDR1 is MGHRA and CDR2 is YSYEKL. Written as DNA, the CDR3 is TGCGCCAGCAGCCAAGGGCTAGCGGCGCTTAACTACAATGAGCAGTTCTTC. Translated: CASSQGLAALNYNEQFF.

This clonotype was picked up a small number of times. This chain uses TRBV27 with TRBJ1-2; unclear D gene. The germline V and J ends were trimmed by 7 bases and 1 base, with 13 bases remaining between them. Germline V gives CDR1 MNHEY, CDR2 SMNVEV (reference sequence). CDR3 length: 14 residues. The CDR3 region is CASTSLGVNYGYTF. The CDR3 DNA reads TGTGCCAGCACCAGCCTTGGGGTTAACTATGGCTACACCTTC.

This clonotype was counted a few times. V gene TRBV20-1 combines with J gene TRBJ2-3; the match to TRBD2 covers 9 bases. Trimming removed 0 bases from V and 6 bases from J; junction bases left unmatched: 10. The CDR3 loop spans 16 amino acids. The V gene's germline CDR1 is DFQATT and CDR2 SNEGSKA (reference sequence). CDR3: CSARDGASGTRDTQYF. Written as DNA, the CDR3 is TGCAGTGCTAGAGATGGGGCTAGCGGGACACGGGATACGCAGTATTTT.

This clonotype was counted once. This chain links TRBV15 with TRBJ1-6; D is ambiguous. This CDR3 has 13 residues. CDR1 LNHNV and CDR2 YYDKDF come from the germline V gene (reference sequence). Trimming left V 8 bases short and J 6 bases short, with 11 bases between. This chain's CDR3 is CATRMAGNSPLHF. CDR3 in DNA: TGTGCCACCCGGATGGCGGGTAATTCACCCCTCCACTTT.

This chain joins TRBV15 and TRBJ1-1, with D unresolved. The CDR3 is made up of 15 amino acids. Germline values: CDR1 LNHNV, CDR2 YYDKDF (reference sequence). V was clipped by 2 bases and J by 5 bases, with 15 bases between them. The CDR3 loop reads CATSRPSRFLTEAFF. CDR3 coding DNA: TGTGCCACCAGCAGACCTTCCCGGTTTTTGACTGAAGCTTTCTTT.

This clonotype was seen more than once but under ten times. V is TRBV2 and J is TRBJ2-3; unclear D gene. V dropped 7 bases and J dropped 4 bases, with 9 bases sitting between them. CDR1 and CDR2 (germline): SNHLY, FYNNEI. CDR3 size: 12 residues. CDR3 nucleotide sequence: TGTGCCAGCACCGTAGTTGCAGATACGCAGTATTTT. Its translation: CASTVVADTQYF.